This TCR beta chain originates from a study of blood T cell repertoires in COVID-19. Per the study methods: Using reference gene primer amplification, nucleated cell counts were estimated. Assay used: immunoSEQ multiplex PCR; TCRdb lists only in-frame clones, some missing. Clone size and V and J calls were adopted from that table, with D and trimming inferred from the DNA. This table holds 25,000 to 35,000 clones, less than 90% found once. V lost 4 bases, J lost 1 base, and 9 bases lay in between. CDR3 length equals 14 residues. Germline CDR1 is SGHNT and CDR2 is YYREEE (reference sequence). The chain has TRBV5-4 and TRBJ1-5; D might be TRBD1 (5 bases). This receptor was obtained from a human donor in a cohort sampled during active COVID-19. The specimen was peripheral blood. CDR3 sequence reads: CASSNGGSNQPQHF. Here the CDR3 DNA reads TGTGCCAGCAGCAATGGGGGGAGCAATCAGCCCCAGCATTTT.